This TCR beta chain stems from a study of Ad26.COV2.S vaccination and SARS-CoV-2 variants. Method: immunoSEQ multiplex PCR; TCRdb's copy keeps in-frame clones and lacks some. The data hold roughly 380,000 clones, with approximately 81% observed a single time. In germline, CDR1 is LGHDT, CDR2 YNNKEL (reference sequence). The CDR3 sequence is 20 residues long. V was cut by 2 bases and J by 7 bases, with 33 bases left in between. Specified treatment: over 15 received Ad26.COV2.S at low or high dose, single or two shots; about 5 received placebo; per-sample allocation not given. Collection of the samples took place on day 63 after the first injection of vaccine or placebo.

This sequence was found in a person between 18 and 65 years old who received the Ad26.COV2.S COVID-19 vaccine or a placebo. The sample was peripheral blood, taken in a trial of Ad26.COV2.S vaccine versus placebo. V is TRBV3-1 (or the pseudogene TRBV3-2) and J is TRBJ2-7, with a tentative D call TRBD1 (6 bases). CDR3: CASSQLITFATGRSYGEQYF. The CDR3 nucleotides are TGTGCCAGCAGCCAACTCATAACTTTCGCGACAGGTCGGTCGTATGGAGAGCAGTACTTC.